Sequencing of this T cell receptor beta chain was carried out in a study of PD-1 blockade in classical Hodgkin lymphoma. Study observations and caveats: Prior therapy or disease activity may underlie the repertoire differences, whose causes remain undefined. Reports described newly diagnosed patients as having lower baseline TCR diversity than healthy donors.

CDR1 LNHDA and CDR2 SQIVND come from the germline V gene (reference sequence). The CDR3 is made up of 12 amino acids. V lost 2 bases and J 4 bases, leaving 3 bases between the germline ends. A word on this clone: Its antigen is undetermined.

Assay: immunoSEQ multiplex PCR; the TCRdb copy retains only in-frame clones and omits some. The data show tens of thousands of clones, about nine tenths seen once. Brentuximab vedotin exposure varied, and every patient relapsed after autologous stem cell transplantation. Sample: peripheral blood mononuclear cells (PBMCs), taken at baseline. The source of this sequence is a human donor with classical Hodgkin lymphoma. The chain recombines TRBV19 with TRBJ1-5; D call uncertain. CDR3 DNA sequence: TGTGCCAGTAGTATACTGAATCAGCCCCAGCATTTT. It translates to CASSILNQPQHF.